Below, one T cell receptor (beta chain) is given with its context. The sample belongs to a study of shared clonotypes between healthy human individuals. Study summary: Per donor, CD8 memory used one plate, CD8 naive used two, CD4 memory used three and CD4 naive used three.

Data came from immunoSEQ multiplex PCR; TCRdb stores just in-frame clones and leaves some out. The sample lists over a million clones, around 97% seen once, with approximately 1% in the top ten. Germline V gene lookup returns CDR1 SGHRS and CDR2 YFSETQ. The V gene end was trimmed by 5 bases and the J gene end by 1 base; junction bases not matched to a gene: 10. This CDR3 comprises 16 residues. The sequence was collected from a man aged 25-40 years in good health. The chain joins TRBV5-1 to TRBJ2-7, with 9 positions matching TRBD1. The sample consisted of naive CD4+ T cells sorted from blood. Subset meaning: CD45RA+ positively selected. CDR3 protein: CASSTPGQGQSYEQYF. Written as DNA, the CDR3 is TGCGCCAGCAGTACACCGGGACAGGGACAGTCCTACGAGCAGTACTTC.